The clone carrying this T cell receptor (beta chain) was counted at least ten times. CDR3 length: 15 amino acids. Trimming cost V 5 bases and J 0 bases; bases outside gene matches: 4. With TRAV- and TRBV-specific primers, first-strand cDNA was made, covering the alpha and beta chains. TCRs were amplified for 15 to 25 PCR cycles with a constant-region primer and V-primer adapter. TCRdb re-derived calls from the reads in MiXCR, one entry per CDR3 protein. Of around 100,000 distinct CDR3 sequences in the sample, 20% to 25% are singletons; the top ten hold around 13%. The data belong to a study of low-dose radiotherapy and immunotherapy resistance in tumors. Looking at the study overall: Fractions of 0.5 Gy went to Cohort 1 every 2 weeks, totaling 6.5 Gy.

Sample time point: after trial treatment. Treatment: LDRT plus nivolumab, ipilimumab, low-dose cyclophosphamide and aspirin (RACIN trial). Donors were given nivolumab, ipilimumab, aspirin, low-dose cyclophosphamide and low-dose radiotherapy. The gene calls are TRBV12-3 or TRBV12-4 and TRBJ1-3; 7 nucleotides line up with TRBD1. Material: PBMCs, obtained after low-dose radiotherapy plus immunotherapy. This sequence originates from a female donor with ovarian cancer. CDR3 in amino acids: CASSATGVSGNTIYF. The CDR3 DNA reads TGTGCCAGCAGTGCTACAGGGGTCTCTGGAAACACCATATATTTT.